The sequence of this TCR beta chain was determined in a study of CD8+ T cells in alopecia areata. Germline assignment: CDR1 LNHDA and CDR2 SQIVND (reference sequence). Between the trimmed V and J ends, which lost 3 bases and 3 bases, there was a span of 15 bases. The CDR3 extends over 15 amino acids. This clone was seen a handful of times. From alopecia areata patients, lesional scalp punch biopsies and peripheral blood were collected. Once RNA had been extracted, it was reverse transcribed into cDNA to act as the sequencing template. Sequencing used immunoSEQ multiplex PCR; TCRdb keeps in-frame clones, though not all of them. The table records roughly 60,000 clones, about 40% of them present only once.

This clonotype originated in a human donor with alopecia areata. The specimen was NKG2D-low CD8+ T cells sorted from blood. The genes are TRBV19 and TRBJ2-7; TRBD1 or TRBD2 may be the D gene (5 bases each). CDR3: CASSIFGDGLYEQYF. In DNA form, the CDR3 reads TGTGCCAGTAGTATCTTCGGGGACGGTCTCTACGAGCAGTACTTC. Full variable domain (remainder filled in from reference TRBV19 and TRBJ2-7): DGGITQSPKYLFRKEGQNVTLSCEQNLNHDAMYWYRQDPGQGLRLIYYSQIVNDFQKGDIAEGYSVSREKKESFPLTVTSAQKNPTAFYLCASSIFGDGLYEQYFGPGTRLTVT.